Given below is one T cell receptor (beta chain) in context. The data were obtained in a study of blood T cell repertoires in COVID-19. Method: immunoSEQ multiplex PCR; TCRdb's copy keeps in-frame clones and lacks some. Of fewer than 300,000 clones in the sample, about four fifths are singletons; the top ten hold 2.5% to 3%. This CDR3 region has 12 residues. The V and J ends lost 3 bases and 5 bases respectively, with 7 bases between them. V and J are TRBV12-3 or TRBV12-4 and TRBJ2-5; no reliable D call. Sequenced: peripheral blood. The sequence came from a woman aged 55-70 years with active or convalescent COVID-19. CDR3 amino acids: CASSFARETQYF. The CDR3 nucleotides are TGTGCCAGCAGTTTCGCGAGGGAGACCCAGTACTTC.